This T cell receptor (beta chain) comes out of a study of cytomegalovirus exposure and HLA in healthy donors. On this clone itself: As yet, its antigen is unknown.

Study outcomes and limitations: CMV serostatus alone was available as immune exposure information. Reports described diagnosis of cytomegalovirus status by the classifier as highly specific and sensitive.

Researchers ran the PCR with 60 Vbeta and 13 Jbeta primers. TCRdb's copy holds only in-frame clones and misses some; the assay was immunoSEQ multiplex PCR. The repertoire shows roughly 120,000 clones; the top ten hold approximately 3.8%. The receptor was isolated from a man aged 18 to 30 in good health and CMV-seronegative. Sequenced input: PBMCs.

In nucleotides, the CDR3 is TGCAGCGTGTTTAGCGGGGTTTCAGATACGCAGTATTTT. Translating it yields CSVFSGVSDTQYF. V gene TRBV29-1 combines with J gene TRBJ2-3; 8 nucleotides agree with TRBD2. Germline V gene lookup returns CDR1 SQVTM and CDR2 ANQGSEA. V was clipped by 6 bases and J by 4 bases; unmatched bases: 6. The CDR3 is made up of 13 amino acids.